Presented here are 12 T cell receptor beta chains from one specimen sequenced in a study of T cell changes during pregnancy in multiple sclerosis. The repertoire was sequenced with immunoSEQ multiplex PCR; TCRdb's copy has only in-frame clones and lacks some. The sample has some 40,000 clones; roughly nine tenths are singletons. The specimen was CD4+ T cells from peripheral blood mononuclear cells, collected in the first trimester of pregnancy. The receptors here all came from a female donor with multiple sclerosis, enrolled in a pregnancy study.

The chain couples TRBV2 to TRBJ1-4, with TRBD1 matching over 10 bases. The germline gives CDR1 SNHLY, CDR2 FYNNEI. The CDR3 is 14 residues long. Trimming took 6 bases from V and 6 from J; bases not matched to a gene: 4. In DNA form, the CDR3 reads TGTGCCAGCAGCGAGACAGGGGGCTATGAAAAACTGTTTTTT. This encodes CASSETGGYEKLFF.

The chain has TRBV7-2 and TRBJ1-1; 9 nucleotides agree with TRBD1. The CDR3 covers 16 residues. Per germline, CDR1 SGHTA and CDR2 FQGNSA. V lost 4 bases to trimming and J lost 3 bases; unmatched junction nucleotides: 9. In DNA, the CDR3 is TGTGCCAGCAGCTCGGGACAGGGTGGGGGTTACACTGAAGCTTTCTTT. This sequence encodes CASSSGQGGGYTEAFF.

The CDR3 DNA reads as TGTGCCTGCGCCCTAGCGGGCGTTCCCTACGAGCAGTACTTC. It translates to CACALAGVPYEQYF. V usage is TRBV30 and J usage is TRBJ2-7; 8 bases line up with TRBD2. This CDR3 is built from 14 residues. The germline CDR1 and CDR2 sequences are GTSNPN and SVGIG (reference sequence). J was trimmed by 2 bases and V by 6 bases; bases with no gene match: 9.

The chain has TRBV28 and TRBJ2-1; weak D call: TRBD2 (6 bases). The CDR3 is 16 residues long. Per the germline V gene, CDR1 is MDHEN and CDR2 is SYDVKM. V was trimmed by 3 bases and J by 3 bases, leaving 15 bases between them. The CDR3 region is CASSFPSGTLYNEQFF. Written as DNA, the CDR3 is TGTGCCAGCAGTTTCCCTTCCGGGACTCTCTACAATGAGCAGTTCTTC.

A single count supports this clone. In DNA form, the CDR3 reads TGTGCCAGTAGGGAAGACAGGGGAGATGGCTACACCTTC. Translated: CASREDRGDGYTF. The chain links TRBV19 to TRBJ1-2, with 8 positions matching TRBD1. Germline CDR1 is LNHDA and CDR2 is SQIVND (reference sequence). Trimming took 6 bases from V and 6 from J; bases not matched to a gene: 6. CDR3 length: 13 residues. Looking up the rest from reference TRBV19 and TRBJ1-2 gives the full variable domain: DGGITQSPKYLFRKEGQNVTLSCEQNLNHDAMYWYRQDPGQGLRLIYYSQIVNDFQKGDIAEGYSVSREKKESFPLTVTSAQKNPTAFYLCASREDRGDGYTFGSGTRLTVV.

J is TRBJ2-1 and V is TRBV1; the table's D call, TRBD2, has no DNA check behind it. TRBV1 is tagged as a pseudogene. This CDR3 region has 16 residues. CDR3 nucleotide sequence: TGCACCAGCAGCCAAGCCGGGGGACTACCGGGCAATGAGCAGTTCTTC. Its translation: CTSSQAGGLPGNEQFF.

The chain recombines TRBV9 with TRBJ1-1; tentatively, D is TRBD1 (5 bases). This CDR3 is 13 amino acids long. Germline V CDR1 and CDR2: SGDLS, YYNGEE. Trimming took 0 bases from V and 5 from J, leaving 8 bases between them. In DNA form, the CDR3 reads TGTGCCAGCAGCGTAGAGGGGCGGACTGAAGCTTTCTTT. It yields the protein CASSVEGRTEAFF.

The J gene is TRBJ1-2, the V gene TRBV19, with 7 bases that match TRBD1. Germline V gene data show CDR1 as LNHDA and CDR2 as SQIVND (reference sequence). The CDR3 runs 15 residues. With 8 bases clipped from V and 4 bases from J, the junction kept 13 bases outside the gene matches. This CDR3 reads CASRSGQTGSYGYTF. The CDR3 DNA follows: TGTGCCAGTCGATCGGGACAGACAGGAAGCTATGGCTACACCTTC. Complete variable domain (other parts from reference TRBV19 and TRBJ1-2): DGGITQSPKYLFRKEGQNVTLSCEQNLNHDAMYWYRQDPGQGLRLIYYSQIVNDFQKGDIAEGYSVSREKKESFPLTVTSAQKNPTAFYLCASRSGQTGSYGYTFGSGTRLTVV.

The sample holds a few counts of this clone. The chain links TRBV6-9 to TRBJ1-2, with 9 bases aligning to TRBD1. Losses at the gene ends were 6 bases for V and 4 bases for J; bases not matched to a gene: 9. CDR1 is MNHGY and CDR2 is SVAAGI in the germline V gene. The CDR3 covers 15 residues. The CDR3 sequence: CASSFNRGQSYGYTF. In nucleotides, the CDR3 is TGTGCCAGCAGCTTTAACAGGGGGCAGAGCTATGGCTACACCTTC.

CDR3 sequence (DNA): TGTGCCATCAGTGTTGCTAGCGGGAGGGGGGATACGCAGTATTTT. It codes for CAISVASGRGDTQYF. The gene calls are TRBV10-3 and TRBJ2-3, with 12 bases matching TRBD2. Looked up from germline, CDR1 is ENHRY and CDR2 is SYGVKD. Germline trimming cut 4 bases from V and 6 bases from J; bases unmatched to any gene: 5. The CDR3 sequence is 15 residues long.

The chain uses TRBV27 and TRBJ1-4; maybe TRBD1 (6 bases). V was pared by 3 bases and J by 12 bases, with 17 bases between. The germline gives CDR1 MNHEY, CDR2 SMNVEV (reference sequence). CDR3 length equals 14 residues. The CDR3 DNA follows: TGTGCCAGCAGTTTGGTCACAGGGTCCCGAGAACTGTTTTTT. The encoded protein is CASSLVTGSRELFF.

This clone was observed a single time. The V call is TRBV6-1, the J call TRBJ1-2, with TRBD1 identical over 9 bases. Germline lookup yields CDR1 MNHNS and CDR2 SASEGT. The V segment lost 2 bases and the J segment 7 bases; nucleotides outside the gene matches: 8. The CDR3 runs 15 residues. CDR3 loop: CASSESQTGGRGYTF. CDR3 DNA sequence: TGTGCCAGCAGTGAAAGCCAGACAGGGGGACGTGGCTACACCTTC.